A selection of T cell receptor beta chains follows, all from one sample in a study of shared clonotypes between healthy human individuals. Using immunoSEQ multiplex PCR, the repertoire was profiled, and TCRdb retains in-frame clones only, with some absent. Among fewer than 2.5 million clones listed, roughly 93% were seen once. Sequences were obtained from naive CD4+ T cells from PBMCs. These receptors were collected from a man aged 18 to 29 in good health. Some clones in this sample may be carry-over from other donors' samples. Both conserved end residues are part of each CDR3. The D gene is left open where the match is weak. The size field is filled for only some rows; it gives once, few, many or a size class.

cdr3_aa cdr3_nt j_call v_call cdr3_length clone_size d_call
CASSKGQAQETQYF TGCGCCAGCAGCAAGGGACAGGCCCAAGAGACCCAGTACTTC TRBJ2-5 TRBV5-1 14 . TRBD1
CASSLAPHTDTQYF TGTGCCAGCAGCTTAGCCCCCCACACAGATACGCAGTATTTT TRBJ2-3 TRBV7-9 14 . .
CSVKERASYEQYF TGCAGCGTTAAGGAGCGAGCCTCCTACGAGCAGTACTTC TRBJ2-7 TRBV29-1 13 once .
CSVRTGGNTEAFF TGCAGCGTTAGAACAGGGGGGAACACTGAAGCTTTCTTT TRBJ1-1 TRBV29-1 13 . TRBD1
CASSEGQGAWRNYGYTF TGTGCCAGCAGTGAAGGACAGGGGGCTTGGCGTAACTATGGCTACACCTTC TRBJ1-2 TRBV6-1 17 . TRBD1
CASSIIAGAGSYEQYF TGTGCCAGTAGTATTATAGCGGGAGCGGGGAGTTACGAGCAGTACTTC TRBJ2-7 TRBV19 16 . TRBD2
CAWGTGHTEAFF TGTGCCTGGGGGACAGGGCACACTGAAGCTTTCTTT TRBJ1-1 TRBV30 12 few TRBD1
CASITGTGVPLDYGYTF TGTGCCAGCATCACCGGGACAGGGGTACCCTTGGACTATGGCTACACCTTC TRBJ1-2 TRBV11-1 17 . TRBD1
CASSKAVPQGKSYNEQFF TGTGCCAGCAGCAAAGCGGTCCCACAGGGGAAGTCCTACAATGAGCAGTTCTTC TRBJ2-1 TRBV21-1 18 . .
CSVWENGYTF TGCAGCGTATGGGAGAATGGCTACACCTTC TRBJ1-2 TRBV29-1 10 . .
CASSLGPASNTGELFF TGTGCCAGCAGCTTGGGTCCAGCTTCGAACACCGGGGAGCTGTTTTTT TRBJ2-2 TRBV5-4 16 . .
CSVGRAGETQYF TGCAGCGTGGGGAGGGCAGGAGAGACCCAGTACTTC TRBJ2-5 TRBV29-1 12 . TRBD2
CASSIAGVVTETQYF TGTGCCAGCAGTATAGCGGGAGTGGTAACAGAGACCCAGTACTTC TRBJ2-5 TRBV6-1 15 . TRBD2
CASSSGTDNEKLFF TGCGCCAGCAGTTCCGGGACAGATAATGAAAAACTGTTTTTT TRBJ1-4 TRBV5-1 14 . TRBD1
CASSLLGLDETQYF TGCGCCAGCAGCTTGCTGGGCCTGGACGAGACCCAGTACTTC TRBJ2-5 TRBV5-1 14 . .